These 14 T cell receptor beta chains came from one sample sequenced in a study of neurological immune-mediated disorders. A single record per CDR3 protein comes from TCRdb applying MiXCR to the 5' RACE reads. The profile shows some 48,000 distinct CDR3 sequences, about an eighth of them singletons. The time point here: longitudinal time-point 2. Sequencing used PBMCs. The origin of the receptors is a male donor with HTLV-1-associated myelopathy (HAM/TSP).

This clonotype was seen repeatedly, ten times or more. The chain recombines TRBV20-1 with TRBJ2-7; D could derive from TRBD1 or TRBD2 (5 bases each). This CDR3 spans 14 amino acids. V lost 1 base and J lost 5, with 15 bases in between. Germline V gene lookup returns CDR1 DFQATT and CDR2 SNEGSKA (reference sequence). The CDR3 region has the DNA TGCAGTGCTAGAGTGGGGCGCCGAGGGGACGAGCAGTACTTC. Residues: CSARVGRRGDEQYF.

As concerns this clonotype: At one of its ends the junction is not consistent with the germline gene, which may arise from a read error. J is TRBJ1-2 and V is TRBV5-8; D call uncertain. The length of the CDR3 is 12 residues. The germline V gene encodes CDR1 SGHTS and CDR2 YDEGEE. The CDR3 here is CVSSLGLYGYTF. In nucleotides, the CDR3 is TGTGTCAGCAGCTTAGGCCTCTATGGCTACACCTTC.

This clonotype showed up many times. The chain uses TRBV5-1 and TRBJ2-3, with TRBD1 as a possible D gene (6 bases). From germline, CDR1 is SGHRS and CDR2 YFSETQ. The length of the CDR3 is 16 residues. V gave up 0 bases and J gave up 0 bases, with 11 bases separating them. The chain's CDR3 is CASSLGDTTSTDTQYF. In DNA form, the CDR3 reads TGCGCCAGCAGCTTGGGGGACACAACTAGCACAGATACGCAGTATTTT.

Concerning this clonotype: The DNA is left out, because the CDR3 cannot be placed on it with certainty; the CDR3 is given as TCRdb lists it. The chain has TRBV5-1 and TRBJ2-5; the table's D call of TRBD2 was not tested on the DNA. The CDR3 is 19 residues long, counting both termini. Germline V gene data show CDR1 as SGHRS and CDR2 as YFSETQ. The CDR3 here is CASSFYICSARGYQETQYF.

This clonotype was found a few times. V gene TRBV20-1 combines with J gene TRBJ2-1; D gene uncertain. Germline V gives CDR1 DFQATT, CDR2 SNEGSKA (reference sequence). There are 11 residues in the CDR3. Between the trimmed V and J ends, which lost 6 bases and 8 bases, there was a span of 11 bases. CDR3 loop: CSAHLKYEQFF. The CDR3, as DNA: TGCAGTGCCCATTTGAAGTATGAGCAGTTCTTC.

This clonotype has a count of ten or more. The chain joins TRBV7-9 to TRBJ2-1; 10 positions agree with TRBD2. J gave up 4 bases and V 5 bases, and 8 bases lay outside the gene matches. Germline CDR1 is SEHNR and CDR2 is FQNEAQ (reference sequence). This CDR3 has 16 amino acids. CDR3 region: CASSARGLAHYNEQFF. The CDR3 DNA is TGTGCCAGCAGCGCCCGGGGACTAGCGCATTACAATGAGCAGTTCTTC.

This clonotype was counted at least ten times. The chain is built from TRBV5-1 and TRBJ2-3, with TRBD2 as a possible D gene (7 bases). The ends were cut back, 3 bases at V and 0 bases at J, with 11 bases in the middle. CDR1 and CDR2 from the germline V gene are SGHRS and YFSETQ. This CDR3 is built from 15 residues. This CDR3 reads CASSWGGLSTDTQYF. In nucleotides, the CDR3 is TGCGCCAGCAGCTGGGGGGGGCTTAGCACAGATACGCAGTATTTT.

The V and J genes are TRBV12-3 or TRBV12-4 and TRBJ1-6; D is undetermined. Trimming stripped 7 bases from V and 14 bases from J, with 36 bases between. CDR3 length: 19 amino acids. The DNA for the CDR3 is TGTGCCAGCACCTTAGTAAAGGGAGGTGGAATACTAAGTGGGTTTACCCTCCACTTT. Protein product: CASTLVKGGGILSGFTLHF.

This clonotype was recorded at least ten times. The CDR3 bases are TGTGCCAGCAGTTCCTGGGAACAGGGTAAGGGCGAGCAGTACTTC. Its protein is CASSSWEQGKGEQYF. The chain joins TRBV28 to TRBJ2-7, with a weak D call TRBD1 (6 bases). Germline-derived CDR1 and CDR2 are MDHEN and SYDVKM. V was shortened by 4 bases and J by 6 bases, with 19 bases between the two germline ends. The CDR3 is made up of 15 amino acids.

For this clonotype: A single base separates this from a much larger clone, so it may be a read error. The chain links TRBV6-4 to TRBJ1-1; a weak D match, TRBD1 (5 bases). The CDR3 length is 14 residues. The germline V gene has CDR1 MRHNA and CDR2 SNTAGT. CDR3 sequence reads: CASIDSNRGSEAFF. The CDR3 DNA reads TGTGCCAGCATTGACTCGAATAGGGGCTCTGAAGCTTTCTTT.

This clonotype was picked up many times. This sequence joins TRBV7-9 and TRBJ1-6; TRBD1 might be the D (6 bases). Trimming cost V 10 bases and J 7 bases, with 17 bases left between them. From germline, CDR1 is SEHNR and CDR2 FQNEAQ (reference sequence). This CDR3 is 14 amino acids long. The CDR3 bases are TGTGCCATCCCTCGACAGGATCTGAATTCACCCCTCCACTTT. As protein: CAIPRQDLNSPLHF.

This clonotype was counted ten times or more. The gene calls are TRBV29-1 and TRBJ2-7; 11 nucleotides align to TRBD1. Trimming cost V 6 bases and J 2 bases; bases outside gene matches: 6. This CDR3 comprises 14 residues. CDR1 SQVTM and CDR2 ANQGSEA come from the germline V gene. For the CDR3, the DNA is TGCAGCGTCTACCGGGACAGGGGGACCTACGAGCAGTACTTC. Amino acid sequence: CSVYRDRGTYEQYF.

The CDR3, as DNA: TGCGCCAGCCCGGACAGTCTCTCCTACGAGCAGTACTTC. Protein: CASPDSLSYEQYF. This chain connects TRBV5-1 to TRBJ2-7; possible D gene TRBD1, 6 bases. The CDR3 covers 13 residues. Germline V gene data show CDR1 as SGHRS and CDR2 as YFSETQ. V lost 7 bases and J lost 0, with 11 bases in between. Variable domain in full (rest from reference TRBV5-1 and TRBJ2-7): KAGVTQTPRYLIKTRGQQVTLSCSPISGHRSVSWYQQTPGQGLQFLFEYFSETQRNKGNFPGRFSGRQFSNSRSEMNVSTLELGDSALYLCASPDSLSYEQYFGPGTRLTVT.

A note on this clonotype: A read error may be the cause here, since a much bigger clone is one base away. The CDR3 region has the DNA TGTGCCAGCGGGGGGGCAATTGCAGATACGCAGTATTTT. Protein sequence: CASGGAIADTQYF. The J gene is TRBJ2-3, the V gene TRBV7-8, with D possibly matching TRBD2 (7 bases). CDR3 length: 13 residues. Trimming took 8 bases from V and 4 from J, leaving 13 bases between them. CDR1 and CDR2 from the germline V gene are SGHVS and FQNEAQ.